The sequence of this T cell receptor beta chain was determined in a study of post-analysis software for immune sequencing data. CDR1 and CDR2 (germline): SGHVS, FQNEAQ. Trimming shortened V by 2 bases and J by 4 bases, and 14 bases separated the two germline ends. CDR3 length: 15 residues. Notes on the study in general: A few TRBV segments occurring more often in patients than controls included TRBV5-6, TRBV5-1 and TRBV20-1. Same-batch preparations were strongly co-clustered by F measure.

cDNA libraries of TCR beta carried unique molecular identifiers. One entry per CDR3 protein results from TCRdb running MiXCR on the PCR reads. The sample contains about 820,000 distinct CDR3 sequences, approximately 53% of which appear only once. Turning to this clonotype: The antigen remains undetermined.

The chain combines TRBV7-8 with TRBJ1-1, with a weak D call TRBD1 (5 bases). The source of this sequence is a girl between 5 and 17 years old with multiple sclerosis. Sequenced input: blood. The CDR3 here is CASSLLTTGGTEAFF. CDR3 nucleotide sequence: TGTGCCAGCAGCTTACTTACCACCGGGGGCACTGAAGCTTTCTTT.